The 10 T cell receptor beta chains presented below share a single source sample, sequenced in a study of blood T cell repertoires in COVID-19. Clones were sequenced by immunoSEQ multiplex PCR, and TCRdb holds only the in-frame ones, with some missing. This table holds 130,000 to 150,000 clones, about four fifths found once. The specimen was peripheral blood. These receptors were collected from a woman aged 80 or over with acute or convalescent COVID-19.

The chain is built from TRBV19 and TRBJ2-2; TRBD1 aligns across 7 bases. Germline V CDR1 and CDR2: LNHDA, SQIVND (reference sequence). This CDR3 comprises 14 residues. J was trimmed by 7 bases and V by 1 base; bases with no gene match: 3. In DNA, the CDR3 is TGTGCCAGTAGTATAGCTTGGACAGGCGGGGAGCTGTTTTTT. Amino acid sequence: CASSIAWTGGELFF.

The chain recombines TRBV6-5 with TRBJ2-7; 8 bases are a match to TRBD1. There are 15 residues in the CDR3. Trimming cost V 7 bases and J 7 bases; bases outside gene matches: 15. Germline loops: CDR1 MNHEY, CDR2 SVGAGI. The CDR3 DNA follows: TGTGCCAGCATCAAGGACAGGGTAGCGTTCGATGAGCAGTACTTC. This gives the protein CASIKDRVAFDEQYF.

The genes are TRBV5-6 and TRBJ1-5; D perhaps matches TRBD1 (6 bases). Trimming cost V 0 bases and J 6 bases, with 13 bases left between them. This CDR3 is built from 15 residues. Germline values: CDR1 SGHDT, CDR2 YYEEEE. CDR3 sequence reads: CASSLGRGRGQPQHF. The DNA for the CDR3 is TGTGCCAGCAGCTTGGGCAGGGGCCGGGGTCAGCCCCAGCATTTT.

This clone has only one observation. The J gene is TRBJ2-2, the V gene TRBV29-1, with D maybe TRBD1 (6 bases). V was clipped by 0 bases and J by 4 bases, with 15 bases between them. The CDR3 spans 16 residues. Germline CDR1 SQVTM, CDR2 ANQGSEA. CDR3 in amino acids: CSVEEGHRESTGELFF. The CDR3 DNA sequence: TGCAGCGTTGAAGAGGGGCACAGGGAGAGCACCGGGGAGCTGTTTTTT.

The genes are TRBV7-3 and TRBJ1-2, with TRBD1 as a possible D gene (6 bases). The CDR3 has 15 residues. Trimming took 5 bases from V and 4 from J, leaving 17 bases between them. Germline values: CDR1 SGHTA, CDR2 FQGTGA. CDR3 sequence (DNA): TGTGCCAGCAGCCCGGGGGGCGATTGGTCCTATGGCTACACCTTC. Translated: CASSPGGDWSYGYTF.

This clone showed up just once. This sequence joins TRBV5-4 and TRBJ2-5; 7 bases line up with TRBD2. The germline gives CDR1 SGHNT, CDR2 YYREEE (reference sequence). The trim removed 4 bases at V and 2 bases at J, leaving 8 bases unmatched. This CDR3 comprises 15 residues. CDR3 in DNA: TGTGCCAGCAGCCCTAATAGCGGGTTACAAGAGACCCAGTACTTC. It is translated as CASSPNSGLQETQYF. The full variable domain, in which reference TRBV5-4 and TRBJ2-5 provide the parts outside the CDR3, is ETGVTQSPTHLIKTRGQQVTLRCSSQSGHNTVSWYQQALGQGPQFIFQYYREEENGRGNFPPRFSGLQFPNYSSELNVNALELDDSALYLCASSPNSGLQETQYFGPGTRLLVL.

Comments on this clone: A read error may account for a junction end that differs from germline. The chain links TRBV9 to TRBJ2-6, with D perhaps matching TRBD2 (7 bases). Looked up from germline, CDR1 is SGDLS and CDR2 is YYNGEE. This CDR3 is built from 15 residues. The CDR3 loop reads CASRVAGAGANVLTF. The CDR3 DNA reads as TGTGCCAGCCGCGTCGCGGGGGCGGGGGCCAACGTCCTGACTTTC. Full variable domain (rest looked up from reference TRBV9 and TRBJ2-6): DSGVTQTPKHLITATGQRVTLRCSPRSGDLSVYWYQQSLDQGLQFLIQYYNGEERAKGNILERFSAQQFPDLHSELNLSSLELGDSALYFCASRVAGAGANVLTFGAGSRLTVL.

This clone was picked up a small number of times. The rearrangement links TRBV5-1 to TRBJ1-5; D may be TRBD1 (5 bases). Trimming removed 4 bases at V and 7 bases at J, with 15 bases between. The CDR3 runs to 14 residues. The germline CDR1 and CDR2 sequences are SGHRS and YFSETQ. Written as DNA, the CDR3 is TGCGCCAGCAGCGTCGGGCAGGGTAACCAGCCCCAGCATTTT. Its protein is CASSVGQGNQPQHF.

The chain is built from TRBV6-2 or TRBV6-3 and TRBJ2-7; the match to TRBD2 covers 8 bases. This CDR3 region has 14 residues. Germline assignment: CDR1 MNHEY and CDR2 SVGEGT. J lost 0 bases, V lost 6 bases, and 4 bases had no gene match. Here the CDR3 reads CASSSGLASYEQYF. The CDR3 DNA follows: TGTGCCAGCAGCTCCGGACTAGCCTCCTACGAGCAGTACTTC.

This clone was seen only a few times. This chain joins TRBV6-2 or TRBV6-3 and TRBJ1-6, with D perhaps TRBD1 (6 bases). The CDR3 has 16 residues. Germline CDR1 MNHEY, CDR2 SVGEGT. Trimming left V 4 bases short and J 6 bases short, with 16 bases between. In DNA form, the CDR3 reads TGTGCCAGCAGTTTGAGCTTACGGGACACTAATTCACCCCTCCACTTT. This translates into CASSLSLRDTNSPLHF.